This TCR beta chain was observed in a study of blood T cell repertoires in COVID-19. Study at large: Specimens from acute and convalescent COVID-19 originated in the United States, Italy and Spain.

Original data processing: Cell counts per sample came from amplifying reference gene primers. Sequencing used immunoSEQ multiplex PCR; TCRdb keeps in-frame clones, though not all of them. V and J calls and clone size are given by that table; D and trimming were obtained from the DNA. Among 210,000 or so clones listed, more than 70% were seen once. Trimming removed 0 bases at V and 4 bases at J, with 7 bases between. CDR3 length equals 14 residues. Germline lookup yields CDR1 SGDLS and CDR2 YYNGEE. Source material: peripheral blood. The receptor was isolated from a middle-aged man with active or convalescent COVID-19. This sequence joins TRBV9 and TRBJ2-2; D gene unclear. This CDR3 reads CASSVGRVTGELFF. The CDR3, as DNA: TGTGCCAGCAGCGTAGGTCGGGTCACCGGGGAGCTGTTTTTT.